The rows below give T cell receptor beta chains drawn from one sample of a study of radiation and T cells in renal cell carcinoma. Clones were read by immunoSEQ multiplex PCR, and TCRdb kept only the in-frame ones, dropping some. The table has around 30,000 clones, about 84% seen once. Sequencing used blood, obtained from a patient whose treatment included radiotherapy and nephrectomy. These receptors were collected from a man aged 55-75 years with renal cell carcinoma. CDR3s include the opening cysteine and the closing phenylalanine or tryptophan. The order of the fields is V gene, J gene, D gene, clone size, CDR3 DNA, CDR3 protein. D genes are given only for firm matches. Size is stated for part of the rows, as once, few or many counts, or as a class when the clone is expanded.

TRBV7-2	TRBJ2-3	NA	NA	TGTGCCAGCAGCTTGGATCGAGGAGATACGCAGTATTTT	CASSLDRGDTQYF
TRBV9	TRBJ1-2	NA	NA	TGTGCCAGCAGCGCCCAGAAGTGGGGGCCCTATGGCTACACCTTC	CASSAQKWGPYGYTF
TRBV6-5	TRBJ2-1	TRBD1	NA	TGTGCCAGCAGATGGACAGGGACCACCTACAATGAGCAGTTCTTC	CASRWTGTTYNEQFF
TRBV5-1	TRBJ2-7	NA	NA	TGCGCCAGCAGGGGAGGAAACTACGAGCAGTACTTC	CASRGGNYEQYF
TRBV5-1	TRBJ2-5	NA	NA	TGCGCCAGCAGCTTGTTGGCGGACGAACAGTACTTC	CASSLLADEQYF
TRBV5-6	TRBJ2-6	NA	NA	TGTGCCAGCAGCTTGGCATCGGGGGAAGCCCGCTCTGGGGCCAACGTCCTGACTTTC	CASSLASGEARSGANVLTF
TRBV4-1	TRBJ2-7	NA	NA	TGCGCCAGCAGCCAAGGAGCGGGACAAACTAGGTACTACGAGCAGTACTTC	CASSQGAGQTRYYEQYF
TRBV19	TRBJ2-7	NA	NA	TGTGCCAGTAGTATAAAGATCTCCTACGAGCAGTACTTC	CASSIKISYEQYF
TRBV7-9	TRBJ1-2	NA	NA	TGTGCCAGCAGCTTAGCGAGCGGGGCTGGGTATGGCTACACCTTC	CASSLASGAGYGYTF
TRBV30	TRBJ1-2	NA	NA	TGTGCCTGGAATCCCCGTGCCAACAACTATGGCTACACCTTC	CAWNPRANNYGYTF
TRBV2	TRBJ2-3	TRBD1	NA	TGTGCCACCGGACAGGGAGCAGATACGCAGTATTTT	CATGQGADTQYF
TRBV7-9	TRBJ2-1	NA	NA	TGTGCCAGCAGCTCCTCTCCCTACAATGAGCAGTTCTTC	CASSSSPYNEQFF
TRBV7-9	TRBJ1-2	TRBD1	NA	TGTGCCAGCAGCCTAGGACAGGGCTTAGACTATGGCTACACCTTC	CASSLGQGLDYGYTF
TRBV19	TRBJ1-4	NA	NA	TGTGCCAGTAGATTAGGGGCGAGCGAAAAACTGTTTTTT	CASRLGASEKLFF
TRBV27	TRBJ2-1	TRBD2	NA	TGTGCCAGCAGTTTGAACCCTATAGCGGGACTCTACAATGAGCAGTTCTTC	CASSLNPIAGLYNEQFF
TRBV5-6	TRBJ1-1	NA	few	TGTGCCAGCAGCTTGGATCCATACAGAGACGGGCTTGAAGCTTTCTTT	CASSLDPYRDGLEAFF
TRBV5-5	TRBJ1-2	NA	NA	TGTGCCAGCAGCTCATTCGGGGCCGGATCCTATGGCTACACCTTC	CASSSFGAGSYGYTF
TRBV13	TRBJ2-1	NA	NA	TGTGCCAGCAGAGACCTACTGGGCGGGAAGGGTTACAATGAGCAGTTCTTC	CASRDLLGGKGYNEQFF